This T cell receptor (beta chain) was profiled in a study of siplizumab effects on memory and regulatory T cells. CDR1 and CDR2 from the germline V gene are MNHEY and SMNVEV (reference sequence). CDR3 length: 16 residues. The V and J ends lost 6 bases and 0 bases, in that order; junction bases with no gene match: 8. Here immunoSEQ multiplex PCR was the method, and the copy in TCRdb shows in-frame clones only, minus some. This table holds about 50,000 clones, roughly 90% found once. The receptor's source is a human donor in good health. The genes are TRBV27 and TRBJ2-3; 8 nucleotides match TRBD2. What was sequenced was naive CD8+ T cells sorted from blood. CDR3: CASSQRGGGSTDTQYF. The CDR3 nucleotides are TGTGCCAGCAGCCAACGGGGGGGCGGGAGCACAGATACGCAGTATTTT.